This TCR beta chain was captured in a study of shared clonotypes between healthy human individuals (dated by TCRdb to the early 2020s). Background for the entire study: The cohort included three men and two women between 18 and 49 years of age. Between about 0.8 and 9 billion PBMCs per donor were obtained by leukapheresis. To increase sequencing depth and limit assay-specific biases, TCR repertoire library preparation and sequencing were carried out by different laboratories using diverse techniques. Per donor, three plates each were used for CD4 naive and CD4 memory, two for CD8 naive, and one for CD8 memory. The study deeply sequenced blood TCR repertoires of about five healthy adults to estimate repertoire size and the extent of clonotype sharing between individuals. Summary of the overall study and its limitations: The genetic and exposure-history diversity represented was limited by the small number of donors. When a handful of donors were compared, the shared fraction of clonotypes was about 5% for naive CD4, 3.5% to 4% for naive CD8, about 2.5% for memory CD4, and 0.4% for memory CD8. Larger estimated clonotype richness was generally found for naive subsets than for memory subsets. Rarefaction of sorted-subset datasets indicated incomplete sequencing despite the large sequencing depth. Sampling was restricted to blood, and TCR repertoires in tissues likely differ from the TCR repertoires found in blood. Compared with non-shared clonotypes, clonotypes shared by all four sorted-subset donors had higher generation probabilities. Pairwise subsampling indicated that sequencing depth was expected to affect the degree of clonotype sharing among donors.

TCR CDR3 regions were amplified from genomic DNA by multiplex PCR using the deep immunoSEQ assay. Extracted genomic DNA from each cell subset was spread evenly across all wells of several immunoSEQ 96-well plates, with each plate serving as a replicate. For sorted subsets, around 0.2 ug genomic DNA, equal to about 30,000 T cell genomes, was loaded into each replicate PCR. Purified libraries were measured with a Qubit 3.0 fluorometer, size-checked on a Bioanalyzer 2100, and measured again with the KAPA Library Quantification kit. Every immunoSEQ 96-well plate was sequenced on a dedicated single-read 150-cycle Illumina NextSeq 550 flow cell. Per the original workflow: The immunoSEQ output contained only junctional sequences without quality scores, so filtering could not match that applied to full-length reads. To assign V/J genes and CDR3, sequences were annotated against IMGT germline references using PyIR, a Python wrapper for IgBLAST v1.9. Any read was removed if the V/J assignment was weak (E-value above 1e-6), the CDR3 was missing, or the read contained stop codons, out-of-frame junctions, or ambiguous translated residues. V3J clonotypes were defined as sequences sharing an identical inferred V gene, J gene, and CDR3 amino acid sequence. The percentage overlap between two repertoires was calculated by dividing the number of shared unique clonotypes by the size of the smaller repertoire. Repertoire richness was assessed with RTK rarefaction, the Chao1 estimator, and Recon v2.1 estimates of unobserved clonotypes. OLGA was used to compute generation probabilities for all TCRbeta clonotypes that the gDNA method yielded from a few donors. Drawn from immuneACCESS, this table holds only the in-frame rearrangements with V and J called that TCRdb kept. Clones are partly lost; checked studies trace under half to an unresolved V gene and leave the rest unexplained. That table gives V, J and clone size, and the DNA gave D and trimming. This sample lists around 1.5 million clones; 95% to 99% were detected once. About 0.4% of the sample goes to the ten largest clones.

A note on this clone: Which antigen it targets is not known. No base quality information exists; no much larger clone differs at one position.

The donors were healthy, HIV-negative adults with no recently reported acute infections or vaccinations. Every donor was a Caucasian adult residing in Nashville, Tennessee, USA. CD4+ T cells were enriched through magnetic negative selection, after which naive cells were positively selected on CD45RA and the remaining negative fraction served as the memory subset. Blood was collected by leukapheresis, and PBMCs were isolated by Ficoll-Histopaque density gradient centrifugation and then cryopreserved in liquid nitrogen vapor phase. Analytical flow cytometry was used to check the purity and quantity of each magnetically sorted T cell population. Genomic DNA was isolated from every sorted fraction and measured by UV absorbance on a Nanodrop 2000c. Sequenced material: naive CD4+ T cells sorted from blood. The sample's cell subset or site label is to be understood as: CD45RA+ positively selected. This receptor was identified in a man younger than 40 in good health.

The bases are TGTGCCAGCACCACTAGGACAGCTCATAATGAAAAACTGTTTTTT. Translated, this gives CASTTRTAHNEKLFF. Recombination linked TRBV6-1 to TRBJ1-4; TRBD1 is perhaps the D gene, given 6 matching bases. At the junction V is shortened by 7 bases and J by 4 bases, with 16 bases in between. Spanning cysteine to phenylalanine, the CDR3 consists of 15 amino acids. The CDR3 DNA has 45 bases and is translated from base 1. CDR1 and CDR2, looked up from the germline V gene, are MNHNS and SASEGT.